This T cell receptor beta chain comes out of a study of identical twins. TCRdb ran MiXCR on the 5' RACE reads and lists one entry per CDR3 protein. The sample shows approximately 680,000 distinct CDR3 sequences, 7% to 7.5% of them seen only once. This clonotype was detected only a few times. Its cognate antigen is unknown. The CDR3 runs 14 residues. The V and J ends lost 2 bases and 5 bases respectively, with 13 bases between them. The germline gives CDR1 MNHEY, CDR2 SMNVEV (reference sequence). Study-wide results and limits: Interpretation of the results relied on cross-sectional statistical analysis and not on following the same donors. Researchers reported excess low generation probability among twin-shared out-of-frame alpha sequences. Monozygotic twins shared more out-of-frame TCR alpha than recombination models predicted.

A further study also used this sample, focusing on yellow fever vaccine responses in identical twins.

The receptor was derived from a woman between 18 and 29 years old in good health. The gene calls are TRBV27 and TRBJ2-7; D unclear. Material: PBMCs. In DNA, the CDR3 is TGTGCCAGCAGTTTAGGGGTGCGGAGCGACGAGCAGTACTTC. As protein: CASSLGVRSDEQYF.